This T cell receptor (beta chain) was observed in a study of neurological immune-mediated disorders. The trim removed 4 bases at V and 2 bases at J, leaving 3 bases unmatched. Germline CDR1 reads SGHRS; CDR2 reads YFSETQ. The CDR3 covers 14 residues. From the 5' RACE reads, TCRdb called clonotypes with MiXCR, one entry per CDR3 protein. The sample holds about 84,000 distinct CDR3 sequences; around 10% are singletons and the top ten take more than 1.5%. This clonotype was found many times. The V gene is TRBV5-1, the J gene TRBJ2-5; 9 positions match TRBD2. Sequencing was done on a sample of PBMCs. The clonotype comes from a man in his forties in good health. CDR3 DNA: TGCGCCAGCAGCCTAGCGGGGTTACAAGAGACCCAGTACTTC. Its protein is CASSLAGLQETQYF.